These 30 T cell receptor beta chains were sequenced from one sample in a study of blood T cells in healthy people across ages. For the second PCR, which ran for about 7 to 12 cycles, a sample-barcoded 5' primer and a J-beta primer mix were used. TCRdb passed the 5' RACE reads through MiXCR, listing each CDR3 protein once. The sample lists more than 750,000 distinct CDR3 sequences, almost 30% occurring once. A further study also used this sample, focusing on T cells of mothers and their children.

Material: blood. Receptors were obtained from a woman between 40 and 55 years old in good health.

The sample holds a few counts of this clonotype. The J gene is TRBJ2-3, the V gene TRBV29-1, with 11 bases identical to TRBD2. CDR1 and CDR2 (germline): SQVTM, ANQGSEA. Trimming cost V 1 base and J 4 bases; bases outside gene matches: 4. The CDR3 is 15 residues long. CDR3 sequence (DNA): TGCAGCGTTGAAGTGACTAGCGGGGCCCCAGATACGCAGTATTTT. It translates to CSVEVTSGAPDTQYF.

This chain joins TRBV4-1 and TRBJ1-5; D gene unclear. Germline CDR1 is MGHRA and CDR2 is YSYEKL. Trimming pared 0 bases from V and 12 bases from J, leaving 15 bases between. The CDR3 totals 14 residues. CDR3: CASSQDLLGSVQHF. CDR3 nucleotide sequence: TGCGCCAGCAGCCAAGATTTGTTGGGCTCGGTCCAGCATTTT.

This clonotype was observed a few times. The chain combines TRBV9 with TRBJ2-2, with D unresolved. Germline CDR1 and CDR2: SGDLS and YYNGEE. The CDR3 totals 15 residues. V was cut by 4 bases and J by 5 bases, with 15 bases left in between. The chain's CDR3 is CASSTDRFGTGELFF. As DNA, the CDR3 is TGTGCCAGCAGCACCGATCGGTTTGGGACCGGGGAGCTGTTTTTT.

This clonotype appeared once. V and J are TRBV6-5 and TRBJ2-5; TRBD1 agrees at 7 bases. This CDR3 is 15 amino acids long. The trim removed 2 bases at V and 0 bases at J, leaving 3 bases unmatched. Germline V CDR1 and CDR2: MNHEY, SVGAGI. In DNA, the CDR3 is TGTGCCAGCAGTTACCGGGACAGCTACCAAGAGACCCAGTACTTC. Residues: CASSYRDSYQETQYF.

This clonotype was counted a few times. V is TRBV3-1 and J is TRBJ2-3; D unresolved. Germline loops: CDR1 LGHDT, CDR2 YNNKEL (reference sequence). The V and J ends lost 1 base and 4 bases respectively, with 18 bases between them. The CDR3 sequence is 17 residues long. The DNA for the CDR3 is TGTGCCAGCAGCCAAGGGCTAGAGACCCACCGCGCAGATACGCAGTATTTT. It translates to CASSQGLETHRADTQYF.

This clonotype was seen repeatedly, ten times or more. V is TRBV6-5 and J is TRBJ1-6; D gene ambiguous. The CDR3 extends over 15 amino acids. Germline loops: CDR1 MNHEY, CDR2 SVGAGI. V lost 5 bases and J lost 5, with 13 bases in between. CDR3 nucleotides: TGTGCCAGCAGTACCGGACGACGCAATAATTCACCCCTCCACTTT. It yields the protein CASSTGRRNNSPLHF.

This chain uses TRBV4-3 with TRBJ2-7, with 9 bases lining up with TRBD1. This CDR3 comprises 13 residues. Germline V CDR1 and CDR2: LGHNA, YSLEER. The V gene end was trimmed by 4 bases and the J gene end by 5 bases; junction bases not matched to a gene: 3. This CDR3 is CASSPQGADEQYF. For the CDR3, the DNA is TGCGCCAGCAGCCCACAGGGGGCGGACGAGCAGTACTTC.

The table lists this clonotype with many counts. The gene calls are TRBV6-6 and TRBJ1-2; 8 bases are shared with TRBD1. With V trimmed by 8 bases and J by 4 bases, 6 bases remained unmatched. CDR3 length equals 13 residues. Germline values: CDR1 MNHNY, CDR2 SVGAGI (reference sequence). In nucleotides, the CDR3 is TGTGCCAGCTATCCAGGGGGCGGCTATGGCTACACCTTC. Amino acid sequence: CASYPGGGYGYTF.

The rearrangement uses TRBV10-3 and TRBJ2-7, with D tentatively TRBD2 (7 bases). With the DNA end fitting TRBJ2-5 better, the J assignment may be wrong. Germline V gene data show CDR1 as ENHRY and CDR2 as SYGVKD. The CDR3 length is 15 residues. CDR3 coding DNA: TGTGCCATCAGTGATGTAAGGGGGGGTGAAGAGACCCAGTACTTC. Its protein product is CAISDVRGGEETQYF.

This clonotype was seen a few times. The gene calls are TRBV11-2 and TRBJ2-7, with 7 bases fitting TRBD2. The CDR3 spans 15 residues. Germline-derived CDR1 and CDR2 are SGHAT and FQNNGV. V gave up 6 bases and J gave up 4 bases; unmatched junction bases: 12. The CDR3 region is CASSDFRRGTYEQYF. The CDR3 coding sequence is TGTGCCAGCAGTGACTTTAGGCGGGGGACGTACGAGCAGTACTTC.

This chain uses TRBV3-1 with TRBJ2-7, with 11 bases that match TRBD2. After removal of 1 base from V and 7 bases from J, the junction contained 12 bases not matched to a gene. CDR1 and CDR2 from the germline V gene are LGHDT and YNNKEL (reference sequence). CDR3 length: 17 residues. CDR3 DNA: TGTGCCAGCAGCCAAGGAATAGCGGGGGGGCCAGGGAATGAGCAGTACTTC. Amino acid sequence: CASSQGIAGGPGNEQYF.

CDR3 sequence (DNA): TGTGCCAGCGGGTCGGAGAGAGGTGAGACCCAGTACTTC. The encoded protein is CASGSERGETQYF. V is TRBV12-3 or TRBV12-4 and J is TRBJ2-5; D uncertain. V was clipped by 8 bases and J by 5 bases, with 15 bases between them. This CDR3 is built from 13 residues.

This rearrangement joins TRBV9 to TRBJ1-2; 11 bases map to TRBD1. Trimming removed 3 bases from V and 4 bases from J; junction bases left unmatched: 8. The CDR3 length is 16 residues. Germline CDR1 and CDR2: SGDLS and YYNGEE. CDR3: CASSALDRGRGYGYTF. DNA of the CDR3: TGTGCCAGCAGCGCCCTGGACAGGGGGCGCGGCTATGGCTACACCTTC.

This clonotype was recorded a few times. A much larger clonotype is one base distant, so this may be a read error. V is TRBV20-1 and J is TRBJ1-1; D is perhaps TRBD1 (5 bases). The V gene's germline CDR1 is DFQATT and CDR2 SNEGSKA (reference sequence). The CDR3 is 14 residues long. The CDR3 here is CSARARTSFTGAFF. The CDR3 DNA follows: TGCAGTGCTAGGGCGAGGACATCTTTCACTGGAGCTTTCTTT.

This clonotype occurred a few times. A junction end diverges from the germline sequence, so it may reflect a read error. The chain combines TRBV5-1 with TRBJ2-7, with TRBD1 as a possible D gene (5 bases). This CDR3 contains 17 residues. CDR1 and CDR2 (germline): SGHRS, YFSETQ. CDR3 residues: CASGRKGPGQMSDELYF. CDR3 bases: TGCGCCAGCGGCCGGAAGGGGCCGGGCCAGATGTCCGACGAGCTGTACTTC.

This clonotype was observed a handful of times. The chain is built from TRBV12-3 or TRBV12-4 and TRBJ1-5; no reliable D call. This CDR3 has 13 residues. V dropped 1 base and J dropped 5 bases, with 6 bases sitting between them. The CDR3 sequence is CASSLDTYQPQHF. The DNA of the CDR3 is TGTGCCAGCAGTTTAGACACGTATCAGCCCCAGCATTTT.

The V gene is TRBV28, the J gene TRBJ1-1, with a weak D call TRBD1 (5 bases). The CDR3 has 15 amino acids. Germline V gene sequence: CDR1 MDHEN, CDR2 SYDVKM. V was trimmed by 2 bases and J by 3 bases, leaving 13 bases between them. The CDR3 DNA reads TGTGCCAGCAGTTTAATAGGGACCGGGGACACTGAAGCTTTCTTT. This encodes CASSLIGTGDTEAFF.

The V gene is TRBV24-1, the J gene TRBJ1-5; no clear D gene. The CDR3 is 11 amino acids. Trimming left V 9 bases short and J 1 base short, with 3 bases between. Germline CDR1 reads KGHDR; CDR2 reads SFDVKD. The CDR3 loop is CATGSNQPQHF. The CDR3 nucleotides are TGTGCCACCGGAAGCAATCAGCCCCAGCATTTT.

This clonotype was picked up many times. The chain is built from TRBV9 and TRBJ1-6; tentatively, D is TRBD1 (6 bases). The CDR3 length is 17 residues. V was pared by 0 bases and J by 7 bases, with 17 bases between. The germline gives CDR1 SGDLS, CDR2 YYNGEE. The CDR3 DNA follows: TGTGCCAGCAGCGTAGCGGAAACAGGGCTGTTAAATTCACCCCTCCACTTT. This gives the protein CASSVAETGLLNSPLHF. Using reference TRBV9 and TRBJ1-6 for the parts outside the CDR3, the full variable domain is DSGVTQTPKHLITATGQRVTLRCSPRSGDLSVYWYQQSLDQGLQFLIQYYNGEERAKGNILERFSAQQFPDLHSELNLSSLELGDSALYFCASSVAETGLLNSPLHFGNGTRLTVT.

In DNA, the CDR3 is TGCAGTGCTGGGCGTAGCGGAGCTAGCACAGATACGCAGTATTTT. Translation gives CSAGRSGASTDTQYF. This chain links TRBV20-1 with TRBJ2-3; possibly TRBD2 for D (6 bases). In germline, CDR1 is DFQATT, CDR2 SNEGSKA (reference sequence). CDR3 length: 15 amino acids. Trimming shortened V by 5 bases and J by 0 bases, and 15 bases separated the two germline ends.

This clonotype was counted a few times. The CDR3 protein is CSARGDARVNNYGYTF. The CDR3 DNA reads as TGCAGTGCTAGAGGGGACGCTAGGGTTAATAACTATGGCTACACCTTC. The J gene is TRBJ1-2, the V gene TRBV20-1; tentative D call: TRBD1 (5 bases). The CDR3 is 16 amino acids. Trimming pared 1 base from V and 1 base from J, leaving 16 bases between. Germline V CDR1 and CDR2: DFQATT, SNEGSKA (reference sequence).

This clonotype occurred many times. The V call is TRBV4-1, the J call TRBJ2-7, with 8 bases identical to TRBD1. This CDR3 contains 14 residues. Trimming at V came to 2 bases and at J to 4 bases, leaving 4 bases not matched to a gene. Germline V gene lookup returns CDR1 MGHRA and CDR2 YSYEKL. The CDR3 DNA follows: TGCGCCAGCAGCCAACGGACAGGGCAGTACGAGCAGTACTTC. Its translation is CASSQRTGQYEQYF.

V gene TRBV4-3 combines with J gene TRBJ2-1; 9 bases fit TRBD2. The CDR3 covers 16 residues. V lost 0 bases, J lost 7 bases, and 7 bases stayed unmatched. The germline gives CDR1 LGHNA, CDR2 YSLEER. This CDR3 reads CASSQDWRGGRNEQFF. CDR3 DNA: TGCGCCAGCAGCCAAGATTGGCGGGGGGGACGGAATGAGCAGTTCTTC.

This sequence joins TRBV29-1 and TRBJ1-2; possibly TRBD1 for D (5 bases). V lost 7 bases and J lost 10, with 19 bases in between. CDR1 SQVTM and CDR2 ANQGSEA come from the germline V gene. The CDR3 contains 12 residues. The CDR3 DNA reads TGCAGCGGGAGGCCGTCCGGGACTCTCTACACCTTC. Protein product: CSGRPSGTLYTF.

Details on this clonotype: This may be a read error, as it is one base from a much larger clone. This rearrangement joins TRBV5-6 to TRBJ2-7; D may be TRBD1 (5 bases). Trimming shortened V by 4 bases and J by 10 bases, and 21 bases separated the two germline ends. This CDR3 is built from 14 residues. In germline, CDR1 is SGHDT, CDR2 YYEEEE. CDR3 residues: CASSPSGRQDTQYF. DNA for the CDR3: TGTGCCAGCAGCCCCTCCGGCCGTCAGGACACCCAGTACTTC.

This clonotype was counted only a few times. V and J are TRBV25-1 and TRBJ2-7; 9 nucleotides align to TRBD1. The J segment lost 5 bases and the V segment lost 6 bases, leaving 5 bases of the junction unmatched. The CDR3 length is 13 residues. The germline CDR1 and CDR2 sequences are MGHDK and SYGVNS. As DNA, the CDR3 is TGTGCCAGCAGAAGGACAGGGGAACACGAGCAGTACTTC. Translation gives CASRRTGEHEQYF.

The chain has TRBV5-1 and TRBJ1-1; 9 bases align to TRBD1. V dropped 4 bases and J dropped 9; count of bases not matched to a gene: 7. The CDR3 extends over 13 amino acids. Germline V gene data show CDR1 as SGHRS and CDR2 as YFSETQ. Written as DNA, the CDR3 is TGCGCCAGCAGCATCCGGACAGGGGATCAAGCTTTCTTT. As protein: CASSIRTGDQAFF.

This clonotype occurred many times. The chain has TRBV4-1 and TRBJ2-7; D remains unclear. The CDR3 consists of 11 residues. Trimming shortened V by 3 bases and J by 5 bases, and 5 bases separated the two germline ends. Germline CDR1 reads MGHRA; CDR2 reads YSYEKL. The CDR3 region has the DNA TGCGCCAGCAGCCACGGACACGAGCAGTACTTC. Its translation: CASSHGHEQYF.

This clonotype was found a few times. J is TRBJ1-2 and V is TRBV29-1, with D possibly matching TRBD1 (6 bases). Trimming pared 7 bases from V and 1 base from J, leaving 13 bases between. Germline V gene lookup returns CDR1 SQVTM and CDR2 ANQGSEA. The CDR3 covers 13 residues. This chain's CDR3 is CSAHRESNYGYTF. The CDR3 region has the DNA TGCAGCGCCCACAGGGAGAGTAACTATGGCTACACCTTC. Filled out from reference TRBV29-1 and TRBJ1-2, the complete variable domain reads SAVISQKPSRDICQRGTSLTIQCQVDSQVTMMFWYRQQPGQSLTLIATANQGSEATYESGFVIDKFPISRPNLTFSTLTVSNMSPEDSSIYLCSAHRESNYGYTFGSGTRLTVV.

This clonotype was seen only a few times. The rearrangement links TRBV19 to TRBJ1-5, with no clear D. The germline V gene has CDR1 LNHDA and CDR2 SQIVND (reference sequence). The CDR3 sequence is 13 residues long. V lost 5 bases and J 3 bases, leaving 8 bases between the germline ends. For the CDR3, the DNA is TGTGCCAGTAGTGCCAGGAACAATCAGCCCCAGCATTTT. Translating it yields CASSARNNQPQHF.